These 20 T cell receptor beta chains were sequenced from one sample in a study of cytomegalovirus exposure and HLA in healthy donors. Use of 60 Vbeta and 13 Jbeta primers characterized the PCR. Assay: immunoSEQ multiplex PCR; the TCRdb copy retains only in-frame clones and omits some. The sample consists of approximately 150,000 clones, 75% of them appearing once. Sequenced: PBMCs. The receptor source for this set is a female donor in good health and CMV-seronegative.

This clone was seen a single time. The genes are TRBV28 and TRBJ2-1; D uncertain. The V and J ends lost 6 bases and 4 bases respectively, with 10 bases between them. Germline CDR1 is MDHEN and CDR2 is SYDVKM. This CDR3 has 13 amino acids. The CDR3: CASSTTGYNEQFF. The CDR3 nucleotides are TGTGCCAGCAGCACGACTGGATACAATGAGCAGTTCTTC.

The chain has TRBV27 and TRBJ2-1; TRBD2 agrees at 9 bases. The CDR3 extends over 16 amino acids. Germline V gene lookup returns CDR1 MNHEY and CDR2 SMNVEV (reference sequence). Trimming at V came to 8 bases and at J to 4 bases, leaving 12 bases not matched to a gene. CDR3 DNA sequence: TGTGCCAGCTCCCCCTGGTCTAGCGGGAATTACAATGAGCAGTTCTTC. It codes for CASSPWSSGNYNEQFF.

V and J are TRBV4-3 and TRBJ2-1; D is possibly TRBD2 (6 bases). CDR3 length: 13 residues. Germline CDR1 reads LGHNA; CDR2 reads YSLEER. V was clipped by 3 bases and J by 10 bases, with 13 bases between them. The CDR3 DNA reads as TGCGCCAGCAGCCAGCGAATTAGCGGAGAGCAGTTCTTC. Translated: CASSQRISGEQFF.

The chain has TRBV9 and TRBJ2-7; D may be TRBD2 (6 bases). Germline values: CDR1 SGDLS, CDR2 YYNGEE. V lost 0 bases, J lost 5 bases, and 15 bases lay in between. The CDR3 contains 15 residues. CDR3 coding DNA: TGTGCCAGCAGCGTAGAGGCCCGGGGGAGTCACGAGCAGTACTTC. This sequence encodes CASSVEARGSHEQYF. The whole variable domain, remainder taken from reference TRBV9 and TRBJ2-7, is DSGVTQTPKHLITATGQRVTLRCSPRSGDLSVYWYQQSLDQGLQFLIQYYNGEERAKGNILERFSAQQFPDLHSELNLSSLELGDSALYFCASSVEARGSHEQYFGPGTRLTVT.

The gene calls are TRBV10-1 and TRBJ2-5; D remains unclear. Deletions cut 0 bases from V and 1 base from J, with 12 bases between. CDR1 and CDR2 from the germline V gene are WNHNN and SYGVQD (reference sequence). This CDR3 has 16 amino acids. The CDR3 sequence: CASSESPGSTQETQYF. In nucleotides, the CDR3 is TGCGCCAGCAGTGAGTCGCCAGGTAGTACCCAAGAGACCCAGTACTTC.

V usage is TRBV27 and J usage is TRBJ2-3; perhaps TRBD1 as D (7 bases). Germline V CDR1 and CDR2: MNHEY, SMNVEV (reference sequence). Trimming cost V 8 bases and J 4 bases, with 19 bases left between them. The length of the CDR3 is 15 residues. CDR3 bases: TGTGCCAGCTACACCCAGGGGGGCAGACCAGATACGCAGTATTTT. This codes for CASYTQGGRPDTQYF.

The CDR3 reads CASVQGGSGNTIYF. The CDR3 DNA is TGTGCCAGCGTTCAGGGGGGCTCTGGAAACACCATATATTTT. This sequence joins TRBV2 and TRBJ1-3; 7 positions match TRBD1. Germline-derived CDR1 and CDR2 are SNHLY and FYNNEI. Trimming removed 8 bases from V and 0 bases from J; junction bases left unmatched: 4. The CDR3 spans 14 residues.

J is TRBJ2-3 and V is TRBV19, with 12 nucleotides matching TRBD2. Germline values: CDR1 LNHDA, CDR2 SQIVND (reference sequence). The CDR3 runs to 18 residues. Trimming cost V 2 bases and J 0 bases; bases outside gene matches: 6. CDR3 loop: CASSITSGRRISTDTQYF. The DNA of the CDR3 is TGTGCCAGTAGTATAACTAGCGGGAGGCGGATTAGCACAGATACGCAGTATTTT.

The chain employs TRBV6-1 and TRBJ1-3; no reliable D call. V was cut by 2 bases and J by 3 bases, with 11 bases left in between. This CDR3 region has 15 residues. The V gene's germline CDR1 is MNHNS and CDR2 SASEGT. CDR3 protein: CASSEQVGSGNTIYF. The CDR3 DNA sequence: TGTGCCAGCAGTGAACAGGTTGGAAGTGGAAACACCATATATTTT.

The chain couples TRBV13 to TRBJ2-3, with TRBD2 identical over 14 bases. CDR1 and CDR2 from the germline V gene are PRHDT and FYEKMQ (reference sequence). V lost 4 bases to trimming and J lost 4 bases; unmatched junction nucleotides: 7. There are 17 residues in the CDR3. CDR3 DNA sequence: TGTGCCAGCAGCTCCTTGACTAGCGGGGGGGTCGCAGATACGCAGTATTTT. It specifies CASSSLTSGGVADTQYF.

This chain connects TRBV28 to TRBJ2-3, with TRBD2 matching over 7 bases. Germline-derived CDR1 and CDR2 are MDHEN and SYDVKM. V lost 5 bases, J lost 0 bases, and 8 bases stayed unmatched. The CDR3 has 16 amino acids. The chain's CDR3 is CASSIYAGASTDTQYF. The CDR3 DNA reads as TGTGCCAGCAGTATATACGCGGGAGCTAGCACAGATACGCAGTATTTT.

This chain joins TRBV9 and TRBJ2-6; tentative D call: TRBD1 (6 bases). The CDR3 has 17 amino acids. In germline, CDR1 is SGDLS, CDR2 YYNGEE. Trimming left V 0 bases short and J 4 bases short, with 14 bases between. As DNA, the CDR3 is TGTGCCAGCAGCGTAGCTGCAGGGGCGCGGGGGGCCAACGTCCTGACTTTC. Translation: CASSVAAGARGANVLTF.

This clone has a single count. This chain joins TRBV5-1 and TRBJ1-5; 12 nucleotides align to TRBD1. J was trimmed by 5 bases and V by 0 bases; bases with no gene match: 6. Looked up from germline, CDR1 is SGHRS and CDR2 is YFSETQ. The CDR3 contains 17 residues. As DNA, the CDR3 is TGCGCCAGCAGCTTGGAGCCGGGGACAGGGGGCTATCAGCCCCAGCATTTT. It codes for CASSLEPGTGGYQPQHF.

V gene TRBV7-3 combines with J gene TRBJ1-2; D not certain. Germline CDR1 SGHTA, CDR2 FQGTGA. CDR3 length: 15 residues. Trimming stripped 1 base from V and 4 bases from J, with 13 bases between. The CDR3 is CASSLRRDSLYGYTF. The DNA of the CDR3 is TGTGCCAGCAGCTTAAGGAGAGACTCCCTCTATGGCTACACCTTC.

This sequence joins TRBV7-9 and TRBJ2-7; TRBD2 matches at 8 bases. Germline-derived CDR1 and CDR2 are SEHNR and FQNEAQ (reference sequence). The CDR3 is made up of 16 amino acids. The V segment lost 5 bases and the J segment 1 base; nucleotides outside the gene matches: 10. The CDR3: CASSPGATSGSYEQYF. CDR3 in DNA: TGTGCCAGCAGCCCGGGGGCCACTAGCGGATCCTACGAGCAGTACTTC. The full variable domain, in which reference TRBV7-9 and TRBJ2-7 provide the parts outside the CDR3, is DTGVSQNPRHKITKRGQNVTFRCDPISEHNRLYWYRQTLGQGPEFLTYFQNEAQLEKSRLLSDRFSAERPKGSFSTLEIQRTEQGDSAMYLCASSPGATSGSYEQYFGPGTRLTVT.

The chain couples TRBV7-9 to TRBJ2-7, with D possibly TRBD2 on 7 matching bases. This CDR3 is 13 amino acids long. Per germline, CDR1 SEHNR and CDR2 FQNEAQ (reference sequence). V was trimmed by 5 bases and J by 6 bases, leaving 14 bases between them. The CDR3, as DNA: TGTGCCAGCAGCGCCGGGGGAGGGGGCGAGCAGTACTTC. It is translated as CASSAGGGGEQYF. Full variable domain (outside the CDR3, taken from reference TRBV7-9 and TRBJ2-7): DTGVSQNPRHKITKRGQNVTFRCDPISEHNRLYWYRQTLGQGPEFLTYFQNEAQLEKSRLLSDRFSAERPKGSFSTLEIQRTEQGDSAMYLCASSAGGGGEQYFGPGTRLTVT.

V usage is TRBV4-2 and J usage is TRBJ1-4, with 8 bases fitting TRBD1. The J segment lost 6 bases and the V segment lost 0 bases, leaving 12 bases of the junction unmatched. Germline values: CDR1 LGHNA, CDR2 YNFKEQ. The CDR3 is 18 residues long. Written as DNA, the CDR3 is TGTGCCAGCAGCCAAGAGGGGGTCGCGACAGGGGTAGATGAAAAACTGTTTTTT. This encodes CASSQEGVATGVDEKLFF.

The chain employs TRBV28 and TRBJ2-7; 8 nucleotides match TRBD2. With 6 bases clipped from V and 2 bases from J, the junction kept 9 bases outside the gene matches. Germline CDR1 is MDHEN and CDR2 is SYDVKM. The CDR3 consists of 15 residues. The CDR3, as DNA: TGTGCCAGCAGCTCCAGACTAGCGCATCCCTACGAGCAGTACTTC. This encodes CASSSRLAHPYEQYF.

This clone has only a few counts. The chain employs TRBV20-1 and TRBJ1-4; D is unclear. Deletions cut 5 bases from V and 8 bases from J, with 9 bases between. CDR3 length: 11 residues. The germline CDR1 and CDR2 sequences are DFQATT and SNEGSKA (reference sequence). The CDR3, as DNA: TGCAGTGCTCAACGAGGGGAAAAACTGTTTTTT. The encoded protein is CSAQRGEKLFF.

This sequence joins TRBV2 and TRBJ1-4; 9 nucleotides match TRBD1. This CDR3 has 14 residues. Germline lookup yields CDR1 SNHLY and CDR2 FYNNEI. Trimming at V came to 4 bases and at J to 11 bases, leaving 8 bases not matched to a gene. CDR3 loop: CASSGRDREGKLFF. The CDR3 DNA follows: TGTGCCAGCAGTGGCCGGGACAGGGAGGGGAAACTGTTTTTT. The full variable domain, its missing parts supplied by reference TRBV2 and TRBJ1-4, is EPEVTQTPSHQVTQMGQEVILRCVPISNHLYFYWYRQILGQKVEFLVSFYNNEISEKSEIFDDQFSVERPDGSNFTLKIRSTKLEDSAMYFCASSGRDREGKLFFGSGTQLSVL.